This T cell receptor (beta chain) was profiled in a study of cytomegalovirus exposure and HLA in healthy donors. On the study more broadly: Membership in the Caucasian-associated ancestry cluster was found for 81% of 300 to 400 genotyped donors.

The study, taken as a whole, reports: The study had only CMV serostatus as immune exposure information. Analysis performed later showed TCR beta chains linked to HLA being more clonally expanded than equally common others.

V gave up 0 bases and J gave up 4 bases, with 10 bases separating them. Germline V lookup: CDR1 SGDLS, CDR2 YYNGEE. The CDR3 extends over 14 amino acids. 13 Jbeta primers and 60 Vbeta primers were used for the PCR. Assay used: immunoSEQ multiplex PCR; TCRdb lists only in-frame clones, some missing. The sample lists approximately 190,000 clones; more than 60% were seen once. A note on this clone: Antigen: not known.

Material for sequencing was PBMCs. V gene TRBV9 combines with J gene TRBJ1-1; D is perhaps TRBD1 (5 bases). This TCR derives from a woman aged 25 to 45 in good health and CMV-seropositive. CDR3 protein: CASSVAVQGTEAFF. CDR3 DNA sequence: TGTGCCAGCAGCGTAGCCGTTCAGGGCACTGAAGCTTTCTTT.